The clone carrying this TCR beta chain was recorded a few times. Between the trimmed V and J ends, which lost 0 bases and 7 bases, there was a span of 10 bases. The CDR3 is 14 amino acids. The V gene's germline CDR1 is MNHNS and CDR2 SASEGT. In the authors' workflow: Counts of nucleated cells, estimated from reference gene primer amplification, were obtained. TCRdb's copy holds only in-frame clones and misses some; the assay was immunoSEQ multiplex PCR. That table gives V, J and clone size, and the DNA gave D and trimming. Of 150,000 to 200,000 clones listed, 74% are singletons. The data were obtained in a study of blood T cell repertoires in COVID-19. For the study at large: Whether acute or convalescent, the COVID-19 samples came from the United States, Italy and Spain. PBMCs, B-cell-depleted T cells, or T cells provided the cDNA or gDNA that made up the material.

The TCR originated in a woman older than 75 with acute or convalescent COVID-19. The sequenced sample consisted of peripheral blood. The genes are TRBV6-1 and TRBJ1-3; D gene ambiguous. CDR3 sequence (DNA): TGTGCCAGCAGTGAAGCGTTTTCCAGGAACACCATATATTTT. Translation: CASSEAFSRNTIYF.